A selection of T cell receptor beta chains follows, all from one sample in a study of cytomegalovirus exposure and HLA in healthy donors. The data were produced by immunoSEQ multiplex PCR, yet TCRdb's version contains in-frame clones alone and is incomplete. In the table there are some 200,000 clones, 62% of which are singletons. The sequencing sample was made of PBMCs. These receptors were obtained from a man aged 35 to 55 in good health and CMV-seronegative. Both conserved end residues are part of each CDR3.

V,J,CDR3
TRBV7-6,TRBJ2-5,CASSLDTTSGAQETQYF
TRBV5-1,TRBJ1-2,CASSLGAPEYGYTF
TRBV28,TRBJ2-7,CASRPTGVSYEQYF
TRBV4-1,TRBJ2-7,CASSPRGSYEQYF
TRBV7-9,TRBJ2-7,CASSFPRGGSTYEQYF
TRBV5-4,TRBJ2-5,CASSPRGLGETQYF
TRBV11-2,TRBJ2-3,CASSLLGSGTDTQYF
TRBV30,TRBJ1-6,CASSDFVDSPLHF
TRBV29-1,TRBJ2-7,CSVTGVAYEQYF
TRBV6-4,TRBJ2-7,CASRALALPSGPYEQYF
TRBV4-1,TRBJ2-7,CASSHRDGTSGSSYEQYF
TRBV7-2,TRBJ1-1,CASSFSRGAHTEAFF
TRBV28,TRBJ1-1,CASSRRHNTEAFF
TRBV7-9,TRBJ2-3,CASSLSGDTQYF
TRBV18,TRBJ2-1,CASSPGGNSYNEQFF